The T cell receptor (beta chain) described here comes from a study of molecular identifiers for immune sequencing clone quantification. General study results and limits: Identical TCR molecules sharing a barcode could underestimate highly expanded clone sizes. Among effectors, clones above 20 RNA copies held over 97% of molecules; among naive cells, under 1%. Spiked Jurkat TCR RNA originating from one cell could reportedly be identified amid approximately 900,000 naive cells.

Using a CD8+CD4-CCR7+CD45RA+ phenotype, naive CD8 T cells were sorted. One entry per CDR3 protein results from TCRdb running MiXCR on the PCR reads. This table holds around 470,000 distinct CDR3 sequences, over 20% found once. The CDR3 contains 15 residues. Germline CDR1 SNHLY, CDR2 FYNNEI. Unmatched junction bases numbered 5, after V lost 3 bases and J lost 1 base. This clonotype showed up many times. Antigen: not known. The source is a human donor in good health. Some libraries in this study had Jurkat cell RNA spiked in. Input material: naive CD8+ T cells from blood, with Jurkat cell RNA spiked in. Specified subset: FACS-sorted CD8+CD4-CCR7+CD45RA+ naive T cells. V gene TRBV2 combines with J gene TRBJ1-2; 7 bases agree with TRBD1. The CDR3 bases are TGTGCCAGCAGTGAGATGACAGGGAATAACTATGGCTACACCTTC. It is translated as CASSEMTGNNYGYTF.